This T cell receptor beta chain was observed in a study of CD8 T cell repertoires and HIV-1 epitope variants. As for the study in general: Separate wells received one of Twenty-five Gag or Nef variant peptides. Tested: three Gag epitope families, Nef HW9 and YT9. The baseline condition was 1M T cells left uncultured.

Only in-frame clones appear in the TCRdb table, and some are missing; sequencing was by immunoSEQ multiplex PCR. Of 4,000 to 6,000 clones listed, 68% are singletons. The V and J ends lost 3 bases and 4 bases, in that order; junction bases with no gene match: 6. There are 17 residues in the CDR3. Germline V lookup: CDR1 SGHDT, CDR2 YYEEEE. Study results and limitations: Beta chains alone show antigen proliferation, not cytokine profile or function.

As regards this clone: What it binds is unknown.

The rearrangement joins TRBV5-6 to TRBJ2-3; 15 bases align to TRBD2. This TCR was recovered from a male donor with HIV. Sequencing was performed on cultured CD8+ T cells derived from PBMCs. The CDR3 spells CASSSEGLAGGPDTQYF. The CDR3 coding sequence is TGTGCCAGCAGCTCGGAAGGACTAGCGGGAGGGCCAGATACGCAGTATTTT.